What follows are 20 T cell receptor beta chains derived from one specimen sequenced in a study of T-cell reconstitution after alpha-beta-depleted transplantation in children. Unique molecular identifiers were used to barcode this TCRbeta library. A single record per CDR3 protein comes from TCRdb applying MiXCR to the PCR reads. The sample lists more than 500,000 distinct CDR3 sequences, around 10% seen once, with about 14% in the top ten. The material sequenced was PBMCs, mostly from graft donor cells, taken 180 days after TCRalphabeta/CD19-depleted stem cell transplant. The receptors derive from a female patient between 2 and 15 years old who had a stem cell transplant for aplastic anemia, so the T cells may come from the graft donor.

This clonotype was seen a handful of times. The J gene is TRBJ1-1, the V gene TRBV12-3 or TRBV12-4; D is undetermined. This CDR3 region has 12 residues. Trimming shortened V by 7 bases and J by 11 bases, and 17 bases separated the two germline ends. The CDR3 is CASKIGGLRAFF. CDR3 bases: TGTGCCAGCAAAATCGGAGGTCTTAGGGCTTTCTTT.

The chain has TRBV4-3 and TRBJ1-2, with D possibly matching TRBD1 (6 bases). CDR3 length equals 16 residues. Germline CDR1 and CDR2: LGHNA and YSLEER. V lost 1 base and J lost 3, with 15 bases in between. CDR3 amino acids: CASSQAPVRGYYGYTF. The DNA for the CDR3 is TGCGCCAGCAGCCAAGCCCCGGTGAGGGGGTACTATGGCTACACCTTC.

There are a few counts of this clonotype. The chain is built from TRBV29-1 and TRBJ1-1; a possible D gene is TRBD1 (5 bases). Germline assignment: CDR1 SQVTM and CDR2 ANQGSEA. The length of the CDR3 is 12 residues. V was trimmed by 5 bases and J by 6 bases, leaving 13 bases between them. The CDR3 is CSVLRVGAEAFF. In DNA, the CDR3 is TGCAGCGTTCTCAGGGTGGGCGCTGAAGCTTTCTTT. The whole variable domain, filled in from reference TRBV29-1 and TRBJ1-1, reads SAVISQKPSRDICQRGTSLTIQCQVDSQVTMMFWYRQQPGQSLTLIATANQGSEATYESGFVIDKFPISRPNLTFSTLTVSNMSPEDSSIYLCSVLRVGAEAFFGQGTRLTVV.

This clonotype turned up a few times. J is TRBJ1-5 and V is TRBV10-3, with D uncertain. From germline, CDR1 is ENHRY and CDR2 SYGVKD. There are 16 residues in the CDR3. Trimming cost V 0 bases and J 0 bases, with 9 bases left between them. The CDR3 DNA follows: TGTGCCATCAGTGAGTCGTGGCAGGCTAGCAATCAGCCCCAGCATTTT. Its protein is CAISESWQASNQPQHF.

This clonotype was seen many times. The V and J genes are TRBV29-1 and TRBJ2-2; maybe TRBD1 (6 bases). The V end was cut by 6 bases, the J end by 2 bases, with 19 bases between. Germline CDR1 SQVTM, CDR2 ANQGSEA. This CDR3 is built from 16 residues. CDR3 amino acids: CSVTLLAGVNTGELFF. The CDR3 DNA follows: TGCAGCGTAACGCTCTTGGCAGGGGTAAACACCGGGGAGCTGTTTTTT.

This clonotype occurred a few times. The chain is built from TRBV20-1 and TRBJ1-1, with 9 bases lining up with TRBD1. Germline lookup yields CDR1 DFQATT and CDR2 SNEGSKA (reference sequence). Germline trimming cut 6 bases from V and 1 base from J; bases unmatched to any gene: 9. CDR3 length equals 15 residues. The DNA of the CDR3 is TGCAGTGCCCGGGGACAGGGATCACAGAACACTGAAGCTTTCTTT. Protein sequence: CSARGQGSQNTEAFF.

This clonotype came up a few times. The chain employs TRBV20-1 and TRBJ2-7, with 10 bases aligning to TRBD1. This CDR3 is 13 amino acids long. V shed 1 base and J 3 bases; nucleotides not matched to a gene: 0. The germline V gene has CDR1 DFQATT and CDR2 SNEGSKA (reference sequence). CDR3 bases: TGCAGTGCTAGAGGGGACAGGGGCTACGAGCAGTACTTC. Protein: CSARGDRGYEQYF.

V usage is TRBV7-2 and J usage is TRBJ2-1, with D uncertain. With 5 bases removed from V and 1 base from J, the gap between germline ends came to 9 bases. This CDR3 has 14 residues. Germline assignment: CDR1 SGHTA and CDR2 FQGNSA. The CDR3 reads CASSRYGSYNEQFF. CDR3 sequence (DNA): TGTGCCAGCAGCCGCTACGGTTCCTACAATGAGCAGTTCTTC.

The V call is TRBV20-1, the J call TRBJ2-5; 8 bases match TRBD1. The junction had 6 bases not matched to a gene; V was cut back by 5 bases and J by 7 bases. The germline gives CDR1 DFQATT, CDR2 SNEGSKA (reference sequence). The CDR3 has 12 amino acids. The CDR3 is CSAGDRTGTQYF. CDR3 DNA sequence: TGCAGTGCTGGGGACAGGACTGGGACCCAGTACTTC.

In its sample, this clonotype was seen a few times. The CDR3 DNA reads as TGCAGTGCTAGACGGTCAGTAGACTACGAGCAGTACGTC. The encoded protein is CSARRSVDYEQYV. The rearrangement joins TRBV20-1 to TRBJ2-7; D unresolved. The V and J ends lost 2 bases and 3 bases respectively, with 11 bases between them. The CDR3 consists of 13 residues. The germline gives CDR1 DFQATT, CDR2 SNEGSKA (reference sequence).

A few counts support this clonotype. The chain is built from TRBV29-1 and TRBJ2-2, with a weak D call TRBD2 (5 bases). Germline V CDR1 and CDR2: SQVTM, ANQGSEA. This CDR3 is 15 amino acids long. Trimming took 0 bases from V and 6 from J, leaving 14 bases between them. The CDR3 DNA reads TGCAGCGTTGAAGATCCGGGGTTAGGGCCCGGGGAGCTGTTTTTT. As protein: CSVEDPGLGPGELFF.

This clonotype has more than one count but fewer than ten. V is TRBV4-2 and J is TRBJ2-5; 12 nucleotides align to TRBD2. After removal of 2 bases from V and 2 bases from J, the junction contained 12 bases not matched to a gene. CDR3 length: 19 amino acids. Germline values: CDR1 LGHNA, CDR2 YNFKEQ. The CDR3 spells CASSQRPRLAGAGQETQYF. In nucleotides, the CDR3 is TGTGCCAGCAGCCAACGTCCGCGACTAGCGGGAGCGGGGCAAGAGACCCAGTACTTC.

The chain uses TRBV5-1 and TRBJ2-2; 14 nucleotides match TRBD2. With V trimmed by 4 bases and J by 4 bases, 9 bases remained unmatched. The V gene's germline CDR1 is SGHRS and CDR2 YFSETQ. The CDR3 sequence is 18 residues long. The CDR3 bases are TGCGCCAGCAGCCCGGGACTAGCGGGAGTTTCGGTCACCGGGGAGCTGTTTTTT. This gives the protein CASSPGLAGVSVTGELFF.

The CDR3 DNA reads TGTGCCAGCAGTTTCCCACAGGGGTACCGGTACGAGCAGTACTTC. Translating it yields CASSFPQGYRYEQYF. The chain recombines TRBV28 with TRBJ2-7; 7 nucleotides match TRBD1. Trimming removed 3 bases from V and 4 bases from J; junction bases left unmatched: 9. The CDR3 runs 15 residues. Germline V CDR1 and CDR2: MDHEN, SYDVKM.

The gene calls are TRBV15 and TRBJ1-1; the match to TRBD1 covers 7 bases. Germline V gene data show CDR1 as LNHNV and CDR2 as YYDKDF (reference sequence). The CDR3 is 16 residues long. Trimming removed 1 base from V and 0 bases from J; junction bases left unmatched: 5. DNA for the CDR3: TGTGCCACCAGCAGAGTTTACAGGGGCATGAACACTGAAGCTTTCTTT. Encoded protein: CATSRVYRGMNTEAFF.

This chain joins TRBV11-2 and TRBJ2-1; perhaps TRBD1 as D (6 bases). This CDR3 contains 17 residues. Per germline, CDR1 SGHAT and CDR2 FQNNGV. The V end was cut by 0 bases, the J end by 9 bases, with 21 bases between. CDR3 nucleotides: TGTGCCAGCAGCTTAGATGGTCAGGGGTCTTTTTCCGGTGAGCAGTTCTTC. It translates to CASSLDGQGSFSGEQFF.

This clonotype was detected many times. The V call is TRBV6-2 or TRBV6-3, the J call TRBJ2-7, with 8 bases aligning to TRBD2. CDR1 and CDR2 from the germline V gene are MNHEY and SVGEGT. With 6 bases clipped from V and 2 bases from J, the junction kept 6 bases outside the gene matches. This CDR3 has 14 residues. DNA of the CDR3: TGTGCCAGCAGCAATAGCGGGGCGACCTACGAGCAGTACTTC. Amino acids: CASSNSGATYEQYF.

This clonotype was counted at least ten times. This chain joins TRBV29-1 and TRBJ1-3, with 9 bases that match TRBD1. Germline V gene lookup returns CDR1 SQVTM and CDR2 ANQGSEA. This CDR3 spans 13 amino acids. J was trimmed by 3 bases and V by 7 bases; bases with no gene match: 4. The DNA for the CDR3 is TGCAGCGGTGGGACAGGGAATGGAAACACCATATATTTT. Its protein is CSGGTGNGNTIYF.

This clonotype occurred many times. The chain carries TRBV7-2 and TRBJ1-1; no firm D call. Germline lookup yields CDR1 SGHTA and CDR2 FQGNSA. Trimming removed 5 bases at V and 1 base at J, with 11 bases between. CDR3 size: 14 residues. Here the CDR3 DNA reads TGTGCCAGCAGCCGCGGACCGACGAACACTGAAGCTTTCTTT. Translating it yields CASSRGPTNTEAFF.

This clonotype was seen only a few times. This chain links TRBV5-1 with TRBJ2-3, with D possibly being TRBD1 (5 bases). The V end lost 0 bases, the J end lost 4 bases, and 15 bases lay between the germline ends. The germline gives CDR1 SGHRS, CDR2 YFSETQ. The length of the CDR3 is 16 residues. The CDR3 DNA follows: TGCGCCAGCAGCTTGGCCGCAGGGCCCGTCGCAGATACGCAGTATTTT. Translated: CASSLAAGPVADTQYF.